This TCR beta chain came from a study of tumor-infiltrating lymphocytes in primary liver carcinoma. Study-wide background: The cohort included men and women aged 30 to 69 years. Findings of the study overall: Tumor samples exhibited a significantly greater top-250-clone fraction than blood samples (p = 0.039).

Both blood RNA, taken from unsorted whole blood, and germline DNA were extracted. Reverse transcription of roughly 0.5 ug total RNA with a constant-region primer produced TCR beta cDNA. Generation of the TCR beta libraries relied on three nested multiplex PCR rounds using slightly modified ARM-PCR. Both of the initial two PCR rounds ran for around 9 cycles and employed TRBV1-TRBV30 forward primers alongside a C-beta reverse primer. TCRdb recomputed calls from the multiplex PCR reads with MiXCR, one row per CDR3 protein. The sample contains approximately 310,000 distinct CDR3 sequences, approximately 65% of which appear only once. Of note for this clonotype: Its target is not known.

The CDR3 is 14 amino acids. V lost 7 bases and J lost 4; bases outside the gene matches: 9. CDR1 SGHKS and CDR2 YYEKEE come from the germline V gene (reference sequence). V and J are TRBV5-5 and TRBJ2-5, with 8 bases aligning to TRBD1. This receptor was taken from a man aged 35 to 55 with primary liver carcinoma and hepatitis B virus infection. Sample: peripheral blood. Here the CDR3 reads CASGLDRAGETQYF. CDR3 sequence (DNA): TGTGCCAGCGGATTGGACAGGGCCGGAGAGACCCAGTACTTC.